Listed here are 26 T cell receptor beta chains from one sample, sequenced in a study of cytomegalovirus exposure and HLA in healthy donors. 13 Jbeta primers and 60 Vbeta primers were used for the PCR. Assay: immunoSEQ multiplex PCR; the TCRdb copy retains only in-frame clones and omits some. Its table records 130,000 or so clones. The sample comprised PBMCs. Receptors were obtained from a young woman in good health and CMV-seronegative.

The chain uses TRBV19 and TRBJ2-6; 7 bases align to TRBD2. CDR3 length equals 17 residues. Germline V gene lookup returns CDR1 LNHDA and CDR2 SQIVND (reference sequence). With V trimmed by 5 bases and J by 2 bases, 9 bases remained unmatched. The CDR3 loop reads CASSGRLAYAGANVLTF. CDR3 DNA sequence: TGTGCCAGTAGTGGAAGACTAGCTTATGCTGGGGCCAACGTCCTGACTTTC.

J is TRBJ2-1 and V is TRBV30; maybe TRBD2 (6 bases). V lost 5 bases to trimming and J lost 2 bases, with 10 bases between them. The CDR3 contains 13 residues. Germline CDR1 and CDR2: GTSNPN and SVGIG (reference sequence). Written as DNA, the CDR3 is TGTGCCTGGGGGAGGCCTACCTACAATGAGCAGTTCTTC. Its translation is CAWGRPTYNEQFF. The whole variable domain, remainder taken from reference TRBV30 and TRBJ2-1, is SQTIHQWPATLVQPVGSPLSLECTVEGTSNPNLYWYRQAAGRGLQLLFYSVGIGQISSEVPQNLSASRPQDRQFILSSKKLLLSDSGFYLCAWGRPTYNEQFFGPGTRLTVL.

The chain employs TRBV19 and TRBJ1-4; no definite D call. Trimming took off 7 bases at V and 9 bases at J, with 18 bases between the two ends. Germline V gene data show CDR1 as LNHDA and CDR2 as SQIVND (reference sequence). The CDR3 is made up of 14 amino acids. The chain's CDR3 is CASTIVGERKKLFF. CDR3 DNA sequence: TGTGCCAGTACCATCGTTGGGGAGAGGAAAAAACTGTTTTTT.

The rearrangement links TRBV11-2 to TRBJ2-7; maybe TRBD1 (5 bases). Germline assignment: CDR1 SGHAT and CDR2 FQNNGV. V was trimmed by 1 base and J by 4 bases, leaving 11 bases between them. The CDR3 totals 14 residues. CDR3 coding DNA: TGTGCCAGCAGCTTAGGGGGCAGGGCTTACGAGCAGTACTTC. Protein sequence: CASSLGGRAYEQYF. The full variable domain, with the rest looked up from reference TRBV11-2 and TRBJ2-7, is EAGVAQSPRYKIIEKRQSVAFWCNPISGHATLYWYQQILGQGPKLLIQFQNNGVVDDSQLPKDRFSAERLKGVDSTLKIQPAKLEDSAVYLCASSLGGRAYEQYFGPGTRLTVT.

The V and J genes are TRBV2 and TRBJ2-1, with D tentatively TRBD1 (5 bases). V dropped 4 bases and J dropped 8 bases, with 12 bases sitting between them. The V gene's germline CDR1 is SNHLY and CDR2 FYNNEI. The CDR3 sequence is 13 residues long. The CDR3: CASSVGQDHEQFF. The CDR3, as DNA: TGTGCCAGCAGTGTGGGGCAGGACCATGAGCAGTTCTTC.

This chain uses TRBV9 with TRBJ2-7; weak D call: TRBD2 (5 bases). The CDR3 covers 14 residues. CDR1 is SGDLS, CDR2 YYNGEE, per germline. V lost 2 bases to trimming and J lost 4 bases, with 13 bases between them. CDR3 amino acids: CASSVTSFGYEQYF. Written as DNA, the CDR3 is TGTGCCAGCAGCGTCACTAGTTTCGGGTACGAGCAGTACTTC.

The CDR3 loop is CASSQTSGMDIQYF. The DNA of the CDR3 is TGTGCCAGTAGCCAGACTAGCGGGATGGACATTCAGTACTTC. The gene calls are TRBV19 and TRBJ2-4; TRBD2 agrees at 11 bases. The CDR3 is 14 residues long. The V gene end was trimmed by 6 bases and the J gene end by 8 bases; junction bases not matched to a gene: 6. Germline V CDR1 and CDR2: LNHDA, SQIVND (reference sequence).

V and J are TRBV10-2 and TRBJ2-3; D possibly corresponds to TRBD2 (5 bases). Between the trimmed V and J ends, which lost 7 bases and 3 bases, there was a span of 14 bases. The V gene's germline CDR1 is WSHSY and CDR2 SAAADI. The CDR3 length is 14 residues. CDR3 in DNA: TGCGCCAGCAAGGCGAGGGCGATGACAGATACGCAGTATTTT. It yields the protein CASKARAMTDTQYF.

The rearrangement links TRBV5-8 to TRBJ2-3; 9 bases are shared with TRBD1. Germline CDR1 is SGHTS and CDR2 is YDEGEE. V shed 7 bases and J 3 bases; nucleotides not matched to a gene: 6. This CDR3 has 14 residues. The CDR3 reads CASGPGQGTDTQYF. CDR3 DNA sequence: TGTGCCAGCGGTCCTGGACAGGGGACAGATACGCAGTATTTT.

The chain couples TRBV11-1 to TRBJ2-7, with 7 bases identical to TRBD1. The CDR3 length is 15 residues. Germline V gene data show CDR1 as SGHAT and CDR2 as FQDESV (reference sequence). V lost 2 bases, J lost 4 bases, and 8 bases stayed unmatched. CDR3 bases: TGTGCCAGCAGCTTAAACATGGGACAGCAGTACGAGCAGTACTTC. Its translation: CASSLNMGQQYEQYF.

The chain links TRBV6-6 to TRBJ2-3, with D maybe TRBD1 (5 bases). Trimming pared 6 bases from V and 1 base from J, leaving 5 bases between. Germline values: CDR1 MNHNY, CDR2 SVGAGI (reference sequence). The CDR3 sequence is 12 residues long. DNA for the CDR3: TGTGCCAGCAGAGGGGGCACAGATACGCAGTATTTT. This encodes CASRGGTDTQYF.

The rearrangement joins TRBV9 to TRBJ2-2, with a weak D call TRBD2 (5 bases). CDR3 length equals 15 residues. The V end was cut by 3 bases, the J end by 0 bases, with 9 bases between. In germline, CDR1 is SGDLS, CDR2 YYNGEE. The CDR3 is CASSAYGANTGELFF. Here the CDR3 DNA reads TGTGCCAGCAGCGCCTACGGGGCGAACACCGGGGAGCTGTTTTTT.

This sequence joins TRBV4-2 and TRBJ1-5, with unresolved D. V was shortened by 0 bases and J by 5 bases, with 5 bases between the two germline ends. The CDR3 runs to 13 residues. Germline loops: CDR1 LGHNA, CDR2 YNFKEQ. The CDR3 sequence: CASSQDPDQPQHF. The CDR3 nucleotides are TGTGCCAGCAGCCAAGATCCTGATCAGCCCCAGCATTTT.

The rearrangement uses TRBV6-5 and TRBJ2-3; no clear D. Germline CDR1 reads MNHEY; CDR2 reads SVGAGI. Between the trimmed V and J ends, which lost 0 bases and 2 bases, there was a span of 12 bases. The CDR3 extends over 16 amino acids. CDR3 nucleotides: TGTGCCAGCAGTTACTCGGTAACTCCCTACACAGATACGCAGTATTTT. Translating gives CASSYSVTPYTDTQYF.

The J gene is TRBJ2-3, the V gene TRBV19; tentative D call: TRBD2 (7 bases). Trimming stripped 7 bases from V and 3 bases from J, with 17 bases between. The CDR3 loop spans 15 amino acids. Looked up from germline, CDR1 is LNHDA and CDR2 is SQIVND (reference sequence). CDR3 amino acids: CASNPRGGPTDTQYF. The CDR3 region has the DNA TGTGCCAGTAACCCAAGGGGGGGACCAACAGATACGCAGTATTTT. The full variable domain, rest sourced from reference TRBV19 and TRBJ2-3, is DGGITQSPKYLFRKEGQNVTLSCEQNLNHDAMYWYRQDPGQGLRLIYYSQIVNDFQKGDIAEGYSVSREKKESFPLTVTSAQKNPTAFYLCASNPRGGPTDTQYFGPGTRLTVL.

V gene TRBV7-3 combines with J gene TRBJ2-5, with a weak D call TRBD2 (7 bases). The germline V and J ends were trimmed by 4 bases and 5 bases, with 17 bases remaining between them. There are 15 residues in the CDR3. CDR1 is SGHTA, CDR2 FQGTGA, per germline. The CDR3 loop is CASSSQGGGMETQYF. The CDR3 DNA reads TGTGCCAGCAGCTCCCAAGGGGGGGGCATGGAGACCCAGTACTTC. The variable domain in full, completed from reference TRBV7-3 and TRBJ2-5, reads GAGVSQTPSNKVTEKGKYVELRCDPISGHTALYWYRQSLGQGPEFLIYFQGTGAADDSGLPNDRFFAVRPEGSVSTLKIQRTERGDSAVYLCASSSQGGGMETQYFGPGTRLLVL.

In DNA, the CDR3 is TGTGCCAGCAGCGTTTCAGCTAACTATGGCTACACCTTC. It translates to CASSVSANYGYTF. The rearrangement uses TRBV9 and TRBJ1-2, with D unresolved. V dropped 2 bases and J dropped 0 bases, with 5 bases sitting between them. This CDR3 is built from 13 residues. CDR1 is SGDLS, CDR2 YYNGEE, per germline. Full variable domain (remainder filled in from reference TRBV9 and TRBJ1-2): DSGVTQTPKHLITATGQRVTLRCSPRSGDLSVYWYQQSLDQGLQFLIQYYNGEERAKGNILERFSAQQFPDLHSELNLSSLELGDSALYFCASSVSANYGYTFGSGTRLTVV.

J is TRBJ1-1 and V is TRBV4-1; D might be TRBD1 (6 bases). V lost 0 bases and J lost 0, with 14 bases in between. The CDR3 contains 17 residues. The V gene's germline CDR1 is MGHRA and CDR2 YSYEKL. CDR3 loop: CASSQDQGRGMNTEAFF. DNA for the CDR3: TGCGCCAGCAGCCAAGATCAGGGGAGAGGGATGAACACTGAAGCTTTCTTT.

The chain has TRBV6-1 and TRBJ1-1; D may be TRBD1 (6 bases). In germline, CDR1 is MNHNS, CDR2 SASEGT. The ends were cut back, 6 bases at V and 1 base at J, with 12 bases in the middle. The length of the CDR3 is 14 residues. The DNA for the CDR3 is TGTGCCAGCAGAGCAGAGACAGGGAACACTGAAGCTTTCTTT. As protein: CASRAETGNTEAFF.

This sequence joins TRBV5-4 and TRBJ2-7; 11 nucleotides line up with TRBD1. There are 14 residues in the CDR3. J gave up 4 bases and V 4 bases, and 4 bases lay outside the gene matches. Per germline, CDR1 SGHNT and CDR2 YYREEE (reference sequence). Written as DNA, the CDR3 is TGTGCCAGCAGCCCGGACAGGGGGCGTTACGAGCAGTACGTC. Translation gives CASSPDRGRYEQYV.

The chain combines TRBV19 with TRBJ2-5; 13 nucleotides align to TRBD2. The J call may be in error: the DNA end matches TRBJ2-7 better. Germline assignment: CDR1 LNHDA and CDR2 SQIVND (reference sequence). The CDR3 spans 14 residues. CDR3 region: CASSRLAGGYEQYF. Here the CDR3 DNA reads TGTGCCAGTAGTCGACTAGCGGGAGGCTACGAGCAGTACTTC.

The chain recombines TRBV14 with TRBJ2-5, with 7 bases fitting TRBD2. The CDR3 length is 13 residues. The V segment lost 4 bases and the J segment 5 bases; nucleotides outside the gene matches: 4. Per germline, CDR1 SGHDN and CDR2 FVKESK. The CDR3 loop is CASSRGLGETQYF. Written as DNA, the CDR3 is TGTGCCAGCAGCCGCGGACTAGGGGAGACCCAGTACTTC.

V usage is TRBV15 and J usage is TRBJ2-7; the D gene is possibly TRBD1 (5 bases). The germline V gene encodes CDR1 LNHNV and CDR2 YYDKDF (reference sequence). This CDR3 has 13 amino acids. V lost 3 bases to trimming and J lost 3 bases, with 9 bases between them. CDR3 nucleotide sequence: TGTGCCACCAGCAGCGGCAGGGTCTACGAGCAGTACGTC. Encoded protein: CATSSGRVYEQYV.

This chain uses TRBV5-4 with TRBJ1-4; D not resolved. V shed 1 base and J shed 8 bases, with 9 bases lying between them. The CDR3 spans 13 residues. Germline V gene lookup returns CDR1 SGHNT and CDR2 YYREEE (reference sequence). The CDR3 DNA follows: TGTGCCAGCAGCTTGTTCCCAATCGAAAAACTGTTTTTT. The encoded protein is CASSLFPIEKLFF.

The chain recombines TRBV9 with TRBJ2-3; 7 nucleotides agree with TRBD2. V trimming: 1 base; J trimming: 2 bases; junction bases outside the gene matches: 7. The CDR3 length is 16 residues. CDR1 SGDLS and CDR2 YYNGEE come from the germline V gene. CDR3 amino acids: CASSVNWRDYTDTQYF. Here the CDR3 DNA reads TGTGCCAGCAGCGTAAATTGGCGGGACTACACAGATACGCAGTATTTT.

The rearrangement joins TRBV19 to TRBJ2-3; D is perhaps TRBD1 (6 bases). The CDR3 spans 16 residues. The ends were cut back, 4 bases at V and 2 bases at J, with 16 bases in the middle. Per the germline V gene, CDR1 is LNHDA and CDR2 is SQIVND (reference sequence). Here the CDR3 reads CASSTTGVLDTDTQYF. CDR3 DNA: TGTGCCAGTAGTACGACAGGTGTTTTGGACACAGATACGCAGTATTTT.